This entry lists 29 T cell receptor beta chains sequenced from one sample in a study of vaccination effects on CD4 cells after COVID-19. Viral peptide pools were used in the ViraFEST assay to expand antigen-specific CD4+ T cells, and sequencing came afterward. With approximately 10 days of culture completed, CD4+ T cells were isolated. Vaccinated recipients, who were negative for nucleocapsid antibodies, had no history of SARS-CoV-2 infection. Libraries were prepared by immunoSEQ multiplex PCR; TCRdb keeps only in-frame clonotypes and omits some of them. The table includes approximately 76,000 clones, about 78% detected once. These receptors have no identified antigens. Specimen: CD4+ T cells from PBMCs cultured with SARS-CoV-2 spike peptides, collected before COVID-19 vaccination. The receptor source for this set is a human donor who received a COVID-19 vaccine.

V usage is TRBV2 and J usage is TRBJ2-3; D call uncertain. The V end lost 4 bases, the J end lost 6 bases, and 14 bases lay between the germline ends. The CDR3 length is 14 residues. Germline lookup yields CDR1 SNHLY and CDR2 FYNNEI. CDR3 protein: CASSGMWGRDTQYF. In DNA, the CDR3 is TGTGCCAGCAGTGGGATGTGGGGAAGGGATACGCAGTATTTT.

The V and J genes are TRBV12-1 and TRBJ2-1; TRBD2, as called in the table, went unchecked against the DNA. TRBV12-1 is a known pseudogene. The CDR3 totals 16 residues. The CDR3 coding sequence is TGTGCCAGCAGTAATCCTGCGGGCCACCTGTACAATGAGCAGTTCTTC. Protein product: CASSNPAGHLYNEQFF.

The chain couples TRBV28 to TRBJ2-3; 7 positions agree with TRBD2. Germline CDR1 is MDHEN and CDR2 is SYDVKM. This CDR3 contains 15 residues. Germline trimming cut 3 bases from V and 2 bases from J; bases unmatched to any gene: 5. The DNA for the CDR3 is TGTGCCAGCAGTTTCGCGGGGGAGAACACAGATACGCAGTATTTT. This codes for CASSFAGENTDTQYF.

This clone was counted between two and nine times. V gene TRBV4-3 combines with J gene TRBJ2-1; D remains unclear. The CDR3 runs to 13 residues. Germline V gene data show CDR1 as LGHNA and CDR2 as YSLEER. V lost 0 bases and J 7 bases, leaving 7 bases between the germline ends. The DNA of the CDR3 is TGCGCCAGCAGCCAAGAATTAGCAAATGAGCAGTTCTTC. As protein: CASSQELANEQFF.

The J gene is TRBJ2-3, the V gene TRBV12-5; TRBD2 matches 9 bases. This CDR3 comprises 15 residues. V was clipped by 3 bases and J by 2 bases; unmatched bases: 3. CDR1 is LGHNT and CDR2 is FRNRAP in the germline V gene. This chain's CDR3 is CASGFRTSDTDTQYF. DNA for the CDR3: TGTGCTAGTGGTTTCCGGACTAGCGACACAGATACGCAGTATTTT.

This clone was picked up a small number of times. The chain links TRBV5-1 to TRBJ1-6; D possibly corresponds to TRBD1 (5 bases). V was trimmed by 4 bases and J by 5 bases, leaving 13 bases between them. Per germline, CDR1 SGHRS and CDR2 YFSETQ. The CDR3 loop spans 15 amino acids. The DNA of the CDR3 is TGCGCCAGCAGCGTTCAGGGAAGGGATAATTCACCCCTCCACTTT. Encoded protein: CASSVQGRDNSPLHF.

This chain links TRBV6-5 with TRBJ1-5, with 10 bases fitting TRBD1. With V trimmed by 6 bases and J by 9 bases, 8 bases remained unmatched. The germline gives CDR1 MNHEY, CDR2 SVGAGI. The CDR3 covers 14 residues. The CDR3 here is CASSTGTGVGPQHF. CDR3 nucleotides: TGTGCCAGCAGCACCGGGACAGGGGTAGGGCCCCAGCATTTT.

In this sample, this clone turned up once. The chain couples TRBV21-1 to TRBJ1-6; TRBD1 was called by the table and not checked on the DNA. TRBV21-1 is a known pseudogene. This CDR3 is 16 amino acids long. The CDR3 here is CASSKVQGSHNSPLHF. CDR3 DNA sequence: TGTGCCAGCAGCAAAGTGCAGGGCTCCCATAATTCACCCCTCCACTTT.

This rearrangement joins TRBV12-3 or TRBV12-4 to TRBJ1-2, with a possible D match to TRBD1 (5 bases). The CDR3 totals 13 residues. With 3 bases removed from V and 8 bases from J, the gap between germline ends came to 13 bases. Here the CDR3 reads CASSFASGGGYTF. DNA of the CDR3: TGTGCCAGCAGTTTTGCCAGCGGGGGGGGCTACACCTTC.

The sample holds many counts of this clone. The chain employs TRBV27 and TRBJ1-1; D gene ambiguous. The CDR3 runs to 15 residues. The V gene lost 1 base and the J gene lost 0 bases, with 9 bases spanning the gap. Germline assignment: CDR1 MNHEY and CDR2 SMNVEV (reference sequence). CDR3 nucleotides: TGTGCCAGCAGTTTATTCGCTGGGGTGAACACTGAAGCTTTCTTT. The encoded protein is CASSLFAGVNTEAFF.

V and J are TRBV15 and TRBJ2-2; D is undetermined. The CDR3 runs 11 residues. Germline loops: CDR1 LNHNV, CDR2 YYDKDF (reference sequence). Trimming pared 3 bases from V and 6 bases from J, leaving 2 bases between. The CDR3 protein is CATSRSGELFF. For the CDR3, the DNA is TGTGCCACCAGCAGGTCCGGGGAGCTGTTTTTT.

The rearrangement links TRBV6-5 to TRBJ2-1, with 11 bases lining up with TRBD1. Germline CDR1 reads MNHEY; CDR2 reads SVGAGI. Losses at the gene ends were 8 bases for V and 5 bases for J; bases not matched to a gene: 8. This CDR3 region has 15 residues. The CDR3 loop reads CASQSGTGGNNEQFF. DNA for the CDR3: TGTGCCAGCCAGTCGGGGACAGGGGGTAACAATGAGCAGTTCTTC.

V is TRBV24-1 and J is TRBJ2-1, with 8 bases that match TRBD1. J lost 1 base, V lost 4 bases, and 8 bases had no gene match. The CDR3 loop spans 17 amino acids. From germline, CDR1 is KGHDR and CDR2 SFDVKD. The CDR3 here is CATSEYAGQGSYNEQFF. The CDR3, as DNA: TGTGCCACCAGTGAATATGCTGGACAGGGTTCCTACAATGAGCAGTTCTTC.

This chain links TRBV4-3 with TRBJ2-6, with no clear D. V was trimmed by 0 bases and J by 0 bases, leaving 9 bases between them. There are 17 residues in the CDR3. The germline V gene encodes CDR1 LGHNA and CDR2 YSLEER. The CDR3 protein is CASSQDPFYSGANVLTF. CDR3 DNA: TGCGCCAGCAGCCAAGACCCGTTCTACTCTGGGGCCAACGTCCTGACTTTC.

This clone was recorded once. The chain employs TRBV3-1 (or the pseudogene TRBV3-2) and TRBJ2-5; 8 bases are a match to TRBD2. From germline, CDR1 is LGHDT and CDR2 YNNKEL (reference sequence). With 1 base clipped from V and 5 bases from J, the junction kept 6 bases outside the gene matches. There are 15 residues in the CDR3. The DNA of the CDR3 is TGTGCCAGCAGCCAAGCCAGCGGGGGCCGGGAGACCCAGTACTTC. Translation gives CASSQASGGRETQYF.

The chain uses TRBV3-1 (or the pseudogene TRBV3-2) and TRBJ2-1, with D unresolved. V lost 3 bases, J lost 8 bases, and 5 bases lay in between. This CDR3 spans 11 amino acids. CDR1 and CDR2 (germline): LGHDT, YNNKEL (reference sequence). This CDR3 reads CASSHLYEQFF. In DNA, the CDR3 is TGTGCCAGCAGCCATCTATATGAGCAGTTCTTC.

This sequence joins TRBV3-1 (or the pseudogene TRBV3-2) and TRBJ1-2; D not resolved. The CDR3 runs to 13 residues. V gave up 0 bases and J gave up 8 bases, with 10 bases separating them. The germline V gene has CDR1 LGHDT and CDR2 YNNKEL (reference sequence). The CDR3 region has the DNA TGTGCCAGCAGCCAAGAAGGGAGGATAGGCTACACCTTC. Translating it yields CASSQEGRIGYTF.

The chain is built from TRBV7-2 and TRBJ2-3; possibly TRBD1 for D (6 bases). This CDR3 comprises 17 residues. Germline lookup yields CDR1 SGHTA and CDR2 FQGNSA. Trimming removed 5 bases from V and 0 bases from J, with 18 bases in between. CDR3 residues: CASSAPGTYTSTDTQYF. DNA for the CDR3: TGTGCCAGCAGCGCACCCGGGACATATACTAGCACAGATACGCAGTATTTT.

V and J are TRBV5-1 and TRBJ1-2, with D tentatively TRBD1 (5 bases). The germline V and J ends were trimmed by 4 bases and 4 bases, with 14 bases remaining between them. The CDR3 consists of 14 residues. Germline V gene lookup returns CDR1 SGHRS and CDR2 YFSETQ. In DNA, the CDR3 is TGCGCCAGCAGCATCGGGACGGAGCTCTATGGCTACACCTTC. Its protein product is CASSIGTELYGYTF.

The V and J genes are TRBV29-1 and TRBJ2-3; D is unresolved. V was shortened by 8 bases and J by 0 bases, with 18 bases between the two germline ends. The CDR3 spans 15 residues. CDR1 is SQVTM, CDR2 ANQGSEA, per germline. The CDR3 DNA reads TGCAGCTCCAGAAAGGCAGTACCTAGCACAGATACGCAGTATTTT. Residues: CSSRKAVPSTDTQYF.

DNA for the CDR3: TGTGCCTGGACACGGGGCGTGGGGAACCAAGAGACCCAGTACTTC. Protein product: CAWTRGVGNQETQYF. The chain uses TRBV30 and TRBJ2-5; D is perhaps TRBD1 or TRBD2 (5 bases each). The CDR3 has 15 amino acids. Trimming shortened V by 4 bases and J by 0 bases, and 15 bases separated the two germline ends. Germline values: CDR1 GTSNPN, CDR2 SVGIG (reference sequence).

This chain uses TRBV10-2 with TRBJ2-3; 10 positions match TRBD1. V trimming: 9 bases; J trimming: 2 bases; junction bases outside the gene matches: 2. The CDR3 covers 13 residues. CDR1 is WSHSY and CDR2 is SAAADI in the germline V gene. CDR3 nucleotide sequence: TGCGCCAGTGGGACAGGGGTCACAGATACGCAGTATTTT. Protein: CASGTGVTDTQYF.

This clone has more than one count but fewer than ten. The chain is built from TRBV3-1 (or the pseudogene TRBV3-2) and TRBJ1-2; tentative D call: TRBD1 (5 bases). Looked up from germline, CDR1 is LGHDT and CDR2 is YNNKEL (reference sequence). This CDR3 has 16 residues. Deletions cut 1 base from V and 8 bases from J, with 20 bases between. The CDR3 DNA sequence: TGTGCCAGCAGCCAAGGGGCTCGGCAGGGATGGTCGGGCTACACCTTC. It encodes CASSQGARQGWSGYTF.

J is TRBJ2-1 and V is TRBV18; 9 bases are a match to TRBD2. Germline V gives CDR1 KGHSH, CDR2 LQKENI. J gave up 5 bases and V 2 bases, and 13 bases lay outside the gene matches. The CDR3 sequence is 18 residues long. This CDR3 is CASSPLDLSGGQNNEQFF. The CDR3 DNA follows: TGTGCCAGCTCACCATTGGACCTCAGCGGGGGGCAAAACAATGAGCAGTTCTTC.

This clone was detected only a few times. The chain joins TRBV10-2 to TRBJ1-6, with D possibly TRBD1 on 5 matching bases. This CDR3 region has 14 residues. CDR1 and CDR2 (germline): WSHSY, SAAADI. Trimming shortened V by 9 bases and J by 9 bases, and 18 bases separated the two germline ends. CDR3 coding DNA: TGCGCCAGTTCTCGGGGGGGAGTAAGTTCACCCCTCCACTTT. It encodes CASSRGGVSSPLHF.

About this clone itself: The sample carries other DNA sequences with the same CDR3. This sequence joins TRBV30 and TRBJ2-2; a weak D match, TRBD1 (6 bases). Between the trimmed V and J ends, which lost 4 bases and 5 bases, there was a span of 8 bases. This CDR3 has 12 residues. Germline values: CDR1 GTSNPN, CDR2 SVGIG (reference sequence). The CDR3 loop reads CAWNRVTGELFF. DNA of the CDR3: TGTGCCTGGAACAGGGTGACCGGGGAGCTGTTTTTT. Variable domain in full (rest from reference TRBV30 and TRBJ2-2): SQTIHQWPATLVQPVGSPLSLECTVEGTSNPNLYWYRQAAGRGLQLLFYSVGIGQISSEVPQNLSASRPQDRQFILSSKKLLLSDSGFYLCAWNRVTGELFFGEGSRLTVL.

J is TRBJ2-7 and V is TRBV6-6; 11 positions match TRBD1. This CDR3 region has 15 residues. Germline V lookup: CDR1 MNHNY, CDR2 SVGAGI (reference sequence). V was pared by 6 bases and J by 2 bases, with 6 bases of the junction left unmatched. In DNA form, the CDR3 reads TGTGCCAGCAGCGCCGGGACAGGGGGGACCTACGAGCAGTACGTC. It codes for CASSAGTGGTYEQYV.

The rearrangement links TRBV24-1 to TRBJ1-4; tentatively, D is TRBD1 (5 bases). Germline assignment: CDR1 KGHDR and CDR2 SFDVKD. The ends were cut back, 3 bases at V and 5 bases at J, with 9 bases in the middle. The CDR3 spans 14 residues. The CDR3, as DNA: TGTGCCACCAGTGATACGGGGGGGAATGAAAAACTGTTTTTT. It encodes CATSDTGGNEKLFF.

In this sample, this clone turned up once. The rearrangement uses TRBV27 and TRBJ1-1; D might be TRBD1 (5 bases). The CDR3 spans 13 residues. Germline CDR1 MNHEY, CDR2 SMNVEV (reference sequence). V dropped 6 bases and J dropped 2 bases, with 10 bases sitting between them. The CDR3 region is CASRGRANTEAFF. CDR3 DNA sequence: TGTGCCAGCAGAGGCAGGGCAAACACTGAAGCTTTCTTT.